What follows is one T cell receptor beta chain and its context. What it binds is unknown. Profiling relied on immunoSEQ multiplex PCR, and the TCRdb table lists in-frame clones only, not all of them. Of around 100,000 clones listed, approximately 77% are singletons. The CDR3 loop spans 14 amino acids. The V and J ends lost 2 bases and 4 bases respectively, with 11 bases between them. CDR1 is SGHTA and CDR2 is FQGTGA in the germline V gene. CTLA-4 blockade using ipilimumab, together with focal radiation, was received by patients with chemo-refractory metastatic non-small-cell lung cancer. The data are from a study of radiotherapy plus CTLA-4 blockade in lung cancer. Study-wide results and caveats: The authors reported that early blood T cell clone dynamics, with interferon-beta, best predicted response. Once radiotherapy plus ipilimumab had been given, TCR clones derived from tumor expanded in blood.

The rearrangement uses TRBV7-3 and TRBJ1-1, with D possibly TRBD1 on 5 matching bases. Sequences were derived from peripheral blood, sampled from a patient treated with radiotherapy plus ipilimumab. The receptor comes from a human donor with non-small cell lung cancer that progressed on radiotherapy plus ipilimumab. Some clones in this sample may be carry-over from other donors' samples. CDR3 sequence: CASSLGEGTTEAFF. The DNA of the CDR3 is TGTGCCAGCAGCTTAGGTGAAGGGACCACTGAAGCTTTCTTT.